One sample yielded the 6 T cell receptor beta chains listed below, sequenced in a study of blood T cell repertoires in COVID-19. Repertoires were generated with immunoSEQ multiplex PCR, while TCRdb's copy carries only in-frame clones and drops some. The data hold around 100,000 clones, with 75% to 95% observed a single time. The sample consisted of peripheral blood. The receptors here all came from a man aged 45 to 65 with acute or convalescent COVID-19.

The chain is built from TRBV5-1 and TRBJ2-3, with 16 bases that match TRBD2. CDR3 length equals 17 residues. V shed 4 bases, J shed 3 bases, and the junction held 5 bases outside the gene matches. Germline CDR1 and CDR2: SGHRS and YFSETQ. The CDR3 coding sequence is TGCGCCAGCAGCAGGGGACTAGCGGGAGGGTGGACAGATACGCAGTATTTT. It yields the protein CASSRGLAGGWTDTQYF.

The chain is built from TRBV6-5 and TRBJ1-1; TRBD1 matches 10 bases. With V trimmed by 6 bases and J by 4 bases, 5 bases remained unmatched. The V gene's germline CDR1 is MNHEY and CDR2 SVGAGI. The CDR3 has 14 amino acids. The CDR3 loop is CASSRQGAGTEAFF. For the CDR3, the DNA is TGTGCCAGCAGCCGACAGGGGGCAGGCACTGAAGCTTTCTTT.

The chain couples TRBV27 to TRBJ2-1; 10 bases align to TRBD2. The CDR3 spans 16 residues. The V and J ends lost 5 bases and 7 bases, in that order; junction bases with no gene match: 11. Germline V lookup: CDR1 MNHEY, CDR2 SMNVEV (reference sequence). The CDR3 spells CASSVLAGLHDNEQFF. Here the CDR3 DNA reads TGTGCCAGCAGTGTACTAGCGGGACTTCACGATAATGAGCAGTTCTTC.

This clone was picked up one time. V is TRBV4-1 and J is TRBJ1-5, with D perhaps matching TRBD1 (5 bases). V lost 0 bases, J lost 5 bases, and 11 bases lay in between. The CDR3 has 15 amino acids. CDR1 is MGHRA and CDR2 is YSYEKL in the germline V gene. CDR3 DNA sequence: TGCGCCAGCAGCCAAGATGGAGGGGATTATCAGCCCCAGCATTTT. Its protein product is CASSQDGGDYQPQHF.

The V gene is TRBV7-9, the J gene TRBJ2-3; D may be TRBD2 (6 bases). Germline values: CDR1 SEHNR, CDR2 FQNEAQ (reference sequence). CDR3 length equals 17 residues. Trimming shortened V by 0 bases and J by 4 bases, and 17 bases separated the two germline ends. The CDR3, as DNA: TGTGCCAGCAGCTTAGCGGGAGGCCCCTCGCGGGCAGATACGCAGTATTTT. Its protein product is CASSLAGGPSRADTQYF.

The J gene is TRBJ2-1, the V gene TRBV27; weak D call: TRBD1 (5 bases). Germline loops: CDR1 MNHEY, CDR2 SMNVEV (reference sequence). The CDR3 has 13 residues. The V gene lost 2 bases and the J gene lost 6 bases, with 8 bases spanning the gap. CDR3 amino acids: CASSLQGSNEQFF. DNA of the CDR3: TGTGCCAGCAGTTTACAGGGAAGCAATGAGCAGTTCTTC.